This TCR beta chain was sequenced in a study of neurological immune-mediated disorders. Whole-study findings and limits: One related-CDR3 cluster, identified by phylogenetic grouping, held the repertoires of 18 of 34 multiple sclerosis patients and was a possible signature. Whereas HTLV-1-associated myelopathy showed the most TCR clonal expansion, multiple sclerosis showed the least, with levels below those of healthy controls.

The unsorted libraries were produced from 2 million PBMCs held at -80 C. TCRdb called the 5' RACE reads again in MiXCR, with one record for every CDR3 protein. The table records tens of thousands of distinct CDR3 sequences, 2% to 3% of them present only once. This clonotype was seen many times. Its cognate antigen is unknown. The sample was PBMCs. The sequence derives from a woman in her twenties or thirties with multiple sclerosis.

The CDR3 region is CSPRKETQYF. CDR3 nucleotide sequence: TGCAGCCCACGGAAAGAGACCCAGTACTTC. The chain carries TRBV29-1 and TRBJ2-5; the D is unclear. Per germline, CDR1 SQVTM and CDR2 ANQGSEA. CDR3 length equals 10 residues. The germline V and J ends were trimmed by 8 bases and 3 bases, with 7 bases remaining between them.